These T cell receptor beta chains were read from a single sample in a study of vaccination effects on CD4 cells after COVID-19. Produced via immunoSEQ multiplex PCR; TCRdb's table is partial and in-frame only. The data hold 60,000 to 65,000 clones, with over 70% observed a single time. These receptors have no identified antigens. The sample consisted of CD4+ T cells from PBMCs cultured with HCoV-OC43 spike peptides, taken before COVID-19 vaccination. These TCRs come from a human donor who received a COVID-19 vaccine. Both conserved end residues are part of each CDR3. The D gene is left open where the match is weak. Only part of the rows carry a size: once, few, many, or a class if the clone is expanded.

size | J | D | V | CDR3 | DNA
- | TRBJ2-1 | - | TRBV19 | CASSKQYNEQFF | TGTGCCAGTAGTAAACAGTACAATGAGCAGTTCTTC
- | TRBJ1-1 | - | TRBV10-1 | CASSPTNTEAFF | TGCGCCAGCAGCCCGACGAACACTGAAGCTTTCTTT
- | TRBJ2-3 | TRBD2 | TRBV30 | CACTIAGGRYF | TGTGCCTGTACGATCGCGGGGGGCAGGTATTTT
few | TRBJ2-2 | TRBD1 | TRBV7-3 | CASSTTGGGTGELFF | TGTGCCAGCAGCACTACAGGGGGCGGGACCGGGGAGCTGTTTTTT
- | TRBJ1-2 | - | TRBV19 | CASSTRYGYTF | TGTGCCAGTAGTACCCGCTATGGCTACACCTTC
- | TRBJ2-5 | - | TRBV4-1 | CASSQGGETQYF | TGCGCCAGCAGCCAAGGGGGGGAGACCCAGTACTTC
- | TRBJ1-5 | - | TRBV6-5 | CASSTGHNSNQPQHF | TGTGCCAGCAGTACGGGACATAATAGCAATCAGCCCCAGCATTTT
- | TRBJ1-1 | TRBD1 | TRBV9 | CASRATGTVNTEAFF | TGTGCCAGCAGGGCTACCGGGACAGTCAACACTGAAGCTTTCTTT
- | TRBJ2-4 | - | TRBV21-1 | CASSRRAGWEQTNIQYF | TGTGCCAGCAGCAGAAGGGCGGGGTGGGAGCAAACAAACATTCAGTACTTC
few | TRBJ1-5 | - | TRBV28 | CASSLGGSVQPQHF | TGTGCCAGCAGTTTAGGGGGATCAGTTCAGCCCCAGCATTTT
- | TRBJ2-6 | - | TRBV5-1 | CASSLATRKGSGANVLTF | TGCGCCAGCAGCTTGGCCACTCGTAAGGGCTCTGGGGCCAACGTCCTGACTTTC